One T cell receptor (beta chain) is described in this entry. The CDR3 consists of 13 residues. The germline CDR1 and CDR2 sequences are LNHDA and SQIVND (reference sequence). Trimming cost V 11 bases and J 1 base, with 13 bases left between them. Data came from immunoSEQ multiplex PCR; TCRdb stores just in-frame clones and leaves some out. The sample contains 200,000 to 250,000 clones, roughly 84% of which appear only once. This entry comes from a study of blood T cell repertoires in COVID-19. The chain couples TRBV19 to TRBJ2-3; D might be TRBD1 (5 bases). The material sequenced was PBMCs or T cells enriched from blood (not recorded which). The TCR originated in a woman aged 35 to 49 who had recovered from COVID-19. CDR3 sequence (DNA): TGTGCCGCCGGACCGACAGGCACAGATACGCAGTATTTT. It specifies CAAGPTGTDTQYF.